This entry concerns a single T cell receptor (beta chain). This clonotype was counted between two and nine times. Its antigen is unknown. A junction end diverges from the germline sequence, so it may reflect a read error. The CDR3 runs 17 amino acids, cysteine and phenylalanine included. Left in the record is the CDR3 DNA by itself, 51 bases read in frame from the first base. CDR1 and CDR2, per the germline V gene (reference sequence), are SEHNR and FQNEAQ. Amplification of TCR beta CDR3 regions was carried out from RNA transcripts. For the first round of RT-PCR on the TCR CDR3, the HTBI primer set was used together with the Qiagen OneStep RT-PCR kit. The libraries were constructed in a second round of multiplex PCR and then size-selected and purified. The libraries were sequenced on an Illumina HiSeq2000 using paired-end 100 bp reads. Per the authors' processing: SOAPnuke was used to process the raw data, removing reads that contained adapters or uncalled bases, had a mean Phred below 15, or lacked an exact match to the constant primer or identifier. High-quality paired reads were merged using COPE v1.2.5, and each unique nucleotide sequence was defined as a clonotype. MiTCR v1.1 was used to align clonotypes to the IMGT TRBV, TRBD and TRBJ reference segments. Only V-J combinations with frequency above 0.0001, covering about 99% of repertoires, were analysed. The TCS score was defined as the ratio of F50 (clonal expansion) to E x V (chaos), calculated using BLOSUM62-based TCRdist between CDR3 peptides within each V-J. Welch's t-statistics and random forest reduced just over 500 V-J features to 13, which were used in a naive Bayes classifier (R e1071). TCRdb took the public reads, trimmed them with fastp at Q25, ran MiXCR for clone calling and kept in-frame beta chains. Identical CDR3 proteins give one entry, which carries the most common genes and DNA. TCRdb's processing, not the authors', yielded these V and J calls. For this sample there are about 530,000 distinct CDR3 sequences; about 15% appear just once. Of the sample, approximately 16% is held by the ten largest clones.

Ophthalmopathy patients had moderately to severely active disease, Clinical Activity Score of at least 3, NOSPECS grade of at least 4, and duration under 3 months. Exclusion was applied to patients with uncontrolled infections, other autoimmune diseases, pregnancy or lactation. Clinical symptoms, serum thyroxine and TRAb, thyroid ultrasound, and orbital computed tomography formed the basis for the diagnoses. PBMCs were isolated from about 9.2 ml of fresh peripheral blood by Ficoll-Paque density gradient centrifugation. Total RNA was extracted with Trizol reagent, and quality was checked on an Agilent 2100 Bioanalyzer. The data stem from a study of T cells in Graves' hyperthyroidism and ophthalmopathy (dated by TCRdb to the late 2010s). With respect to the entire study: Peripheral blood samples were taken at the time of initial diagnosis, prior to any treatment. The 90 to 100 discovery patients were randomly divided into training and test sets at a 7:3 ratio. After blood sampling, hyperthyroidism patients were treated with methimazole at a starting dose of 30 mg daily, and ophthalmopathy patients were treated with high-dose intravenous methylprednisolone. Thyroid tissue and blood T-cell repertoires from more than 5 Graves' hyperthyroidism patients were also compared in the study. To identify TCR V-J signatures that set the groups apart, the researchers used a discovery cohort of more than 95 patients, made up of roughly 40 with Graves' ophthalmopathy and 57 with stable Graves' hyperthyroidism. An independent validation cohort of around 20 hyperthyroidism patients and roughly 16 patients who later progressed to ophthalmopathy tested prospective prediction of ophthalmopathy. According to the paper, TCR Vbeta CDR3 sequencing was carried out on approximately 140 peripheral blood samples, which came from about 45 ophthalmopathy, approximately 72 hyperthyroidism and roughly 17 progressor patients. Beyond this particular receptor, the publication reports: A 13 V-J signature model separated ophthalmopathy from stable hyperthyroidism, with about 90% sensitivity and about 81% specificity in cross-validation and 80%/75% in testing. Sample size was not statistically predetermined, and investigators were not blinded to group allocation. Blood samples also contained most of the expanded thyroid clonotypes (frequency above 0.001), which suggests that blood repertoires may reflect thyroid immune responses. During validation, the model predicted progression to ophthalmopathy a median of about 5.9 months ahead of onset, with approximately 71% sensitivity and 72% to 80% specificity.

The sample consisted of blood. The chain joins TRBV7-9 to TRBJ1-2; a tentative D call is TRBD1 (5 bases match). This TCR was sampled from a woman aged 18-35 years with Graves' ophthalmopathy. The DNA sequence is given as TGTGCCAGCAGCTCCCGGTGGGGGGGAACCCTTAACTTTGGCTACACCTTC. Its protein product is CASSSRWGGTLNFGYTF. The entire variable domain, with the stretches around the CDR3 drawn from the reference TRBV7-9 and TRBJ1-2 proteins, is DTGVSQNPRHKITKRGQNVTFRCDPISEHNRLYWYRQTLGQGPEFLTYFQNEAQLEKSRLLSDRFSAERPKGSFSTLEIQRTEQGDSAMYLCASSSRWGGTLNFGYTFGSGTRLTVV.